A single sample is the source of the 29 T cell receptor beta chains below, sequenced in a study of regulatory T cells in long-lasting Graves disease. Researchers made TCR beta libraries by using iRepertoire HTBI primers and running Arm-PCR on CDR3 regions. TCRdb re-called the multiplex PCR reads with MiXCR, one entry per CDR3 protein. The sample has some 330,000 distinct CDR3 sequences, approximately 25% seen once; the top ten hold approximately 30%. The time point was: persistent/refractory GD, antithyroid drugs over 5 years with positive TRAb. Making the TCR library involved RNA that had been extracted from PBMCs. Source: peripheral blood mononuclear cells (PBMCs), taken when the disease was refractory, from a patient treated with antithyroid drugs. These receptors were collected from a woman aged 35 to 49 with Graves disease.

The J gene is TRBJ1-5, the V gene TRBV7-8; no definite D call. Germline V lookup: CDR1 SGHVS, CDR2 FQNEAQ. This CDR3 comprises 15 residues. Trimming removed 7 bases at V and 4 bases at J, with 17 bases between. The CDR3 sequence: CASTPRRETNQPQHF. The CDR3 bases are TGTGCCAGCACCCCCAGGAGAGAAACAAATCAGCCCCAGCATTTT.

This clonotype showed up many times. V and J are TRBV11-1 and TRBJ2-5, with TRBD2 matching over 13 bases. Germline CDR1 and CDR2: SGHAT and FQDESV (reference sequence). The CDR3 consists of 17 residues. The trim removed 5 bases at V and 3 bases at J, leaving 9 bases unmatched. This chain's CDR3 is CASSDSPGLAGKETQYF. The DNA for the CDR3 is TGTGCCAGCAGCGACTCTCCGGGACTAGCGGGAAAAGAGACCCAGTACTTC.

This clonotype was recorded many times. The chain employs TRBV10-3 and TRBJ2-5; unclear D gene. Looked up from germline, CDR1 is ENHRY and CDR2 is SYGVKD. V was trimmed by 2 bases and J by 2 bases, leaving 6 bases between them. The CDR3 spans 13 residues. The CDR3: CAISETAQETQYF. The CDR3 bases are TGTGCCATCAGTGAGACAGCTCAAGAGACCCAGTACTTC.

This clonotype was seen ten or more times. The chain employs TRBV28 and TRBJ2-7, with D uncertain. V lost 7 bases and J lost 6, with 13 bases in between. Looked up from germline, CDR1 is MDHEN and CDR2 is SYDVKM. This CDR3 is 12 amino acids long. The CDR3 DNA reads TGTGCCAGCATCAGCTTTGGCGGCGAGCAGTACTTC. This sequence encodes CASISFGGEQYF.

This chain links TRBV5-1 with TRBJ2-7; TRBD2 aligns across 7 bases. Germline CDR1 reads SGHRS; CDR2 reads YFSETQ. The J segment lost 3 bases and the V segment lost 4 bases, leaving 13 bases of the junction unmatched. CDR3 length equals 16 residues. CDR3 residues: CASSLGLGRVFYEQYF. In nucleotides, the CDR3 is TGCGCCAGCAGCCTGGGACTGGGGAGGGTATTCTACGAGCAGTACTTC.

The chain couples TRBV11-2 to TRBJ2-7, with D possibly matching TRBD1 (6 bases). The CDR3 has 14 residues. V gave up 4 bases and J gave up 9 bases, with 19 bases separating them. CDR1 is SGHAT and CDR2 is FQNNGV in the germline V gene. In DNA, the CDR3 is TGTGCCAGCAGCTCACCCAGGGGACCCGGAGGGCAGTACTTC. This gives the protein CASSSPRGPGGQYF. The full variable domain, in which reference TRBV11-2 and TRBJ2-7 provide the parts outside the CDR3, is EAGVAQSPRYKIIEKRQSVAFWCNPISGHATLYWYQQILGQGPKLLIQFQNNGVVDDSQLPKDRFSAERLKGVDSTLKIQPAKLEDSAVYLCASSSPRGPGGQYFGPGTRLTVT.

This clonotype has only a few counts. The chain joins TRBV28 to TRBJ2-2, with D possibly called TRBD1 or TRBD2 (5 bases each). CDR1 is MDHEN, CDR2 SYDVKM, per germline. Trimming took off 7 bases at V and 6 bases at J, with 18 bases between the two ends. CDR3 length: 15 residues. The CDR3 DNA reads TGTGCCAGCATAGACTGGGGGACCTTATCCGGGGAGCTGTTTTTT. Protein sequence: CASIDWGTLSGELFF.

V usage is TRBV9 and J usage is TRBJ1-1; tentative D call: TRBD1 (6 bases). The germline V and J ends were trimmed by 4 bases and 2 bases, with 24 bases remaining between them. Looked up from germline, CDR1 is SGDLS and CDR2 is YYNGEE. This CDR3 region has 18 residues. The CDR3, as DNA: TGTGCCAGCAGCCGGACAGTTTCTGGATGGGGGGGTAACACTGAAGCTTTCTTT. Its protein is CASSRTVSGWGGNTEAFF.

This clonotype has a count of ten or more. The chain has TRBV24-1 and TRBJ2-5; 9 nucleotides match TRBD1. The trim removed 3 bases at V and 1 base at J, leaving 5 bases unmatched. The germline gives CDR1 KGHDR, CDR2 SFDVKD. CDR3 length equals 16 residues. For the CDR3, the DNA is TGTGCCACCAGTGATGCGACAGGGGGATCCCAAGAGACCCAGTACTTC. The encoded protein is CATSDATGGSQETQYF.

The J gene is TRBJ2-7, the V gene TRBV20-1, with TRBD1 as a possible D gene (6 bases). The CDR3 length is 15 residues. V was clipped by 2 bases and J by 3 bases, with 17 bases between them. Germline CDR1 and CDR2: DFQATT and SNEGSKA (reference sequence). The CDR3 bases are TGCAGTGCTAGACCCCTCCTAGAAGGGGGCTACGAGCAGTACTTC. Translating it yields CSARPLLEGGYEQYF.

At least ten counts were recorded for this clonotype. The V call is TRBV29-1, the J call TRBJ1-1; TRBD1 aligns across 7 bases. CDR1 and CDR2 from the germline V gene are SQVTM and ANQGSEA. The length of the CDR3 is 13 residues. The J segment lost 7 bases and the V segment lost 2 bases, leaving 7 bases of the junction unmatched. The DNA for the CDR3 is TGCAGCGTTGAACCTTACAGGGGTAGTGAAGCTTTCTTT. Translated, it gives CSVEPYRGSEAFF.

This clonotype was picked up many times. The chain is built from TRBV28 and TRBJ1-4, with D possibly being TRBD1 (5 bases). V gave up 6 bases and J gave up 12 bases, with 11 bases separating them. CDR3 length: 11 amino acids. Germline lookup yields CDR1 MDHEN and CDR2 SYDVKM. CDR3 sequence reads: CASRDTFELFF. The CDR3 DNA is TGTGCCAGCAGGGACACCTTTGAACTGTTTTTT.

The chain recombines TRBV9 with TRBJ1-1; no reliable D call. The CDR3 spans 13 residues. From germline, CDR1 is SGDLS and CDR2 YYNGEE. Trimming shortened V by 7 bases and J by 0 bases, and 10 bases separated the two germline ends. CDR3: CASGDFMNTEAFF. Written as DNA, the CDR3 is TGTGCCAGCGGGGATTTCATGAACACTGAAGCTTTCTTT.

This clonotype was seen more than once but under ten times. The chain employs TRBV7-9 and TRBJ2-7, with D possibly being TRBD1 or TRBD2 (5 bases each). V was shortened by 5 bases and J by 0 bases, with 14 bases between the two germline ends. The germline V gene has CDR1 SEHNR and CDR2 FQNEAQ (reference sequence). There are 15 residues in the CDR3. This chain's CDR3 is CASSRGTVPSYEQYF. The CDR3 DNA sequence: TGTGCCAGCAGCCGTGGGACCGTTCCCTCCTACGAGCAGTACTTC.

V usage is TRBV5-5 and J usage is TRBJ2-2; 8 nucleotides align to TRBD2. The CDR3 sequence is 17 residues long. The J segment lost 4 bases and the V segment lost 4 bases, leaving 12 bases of the junction unmatched. Germline CDR1 SGHKS, CDR2 YYEKEE (reference sequence). The CDR3 here is CASSPQGREALTGELFF. The CDR3 DNA reads as TGTGCCAGCAGCCCCCAGGGGCGGGAGGCCCTCACCGGGGAGCTGTTTTTT.

This clonotype was picked up many times. V and J are TRBV28 and TRBJ2-7; TRBD2 might be the D (5 bases). V lost 5 bases to trimming and J lost 9 bases, with 20 bases between them. The CDR3 sequence is 14 residues long. The germline V gene has CDR1 MDHEN and CDR2 SYDVKM. This chain's CDR3 is CASSPTPRQRVQYF. The CDR3 DNA reads as TGTGCCAGCAGTCCGACCCCGAGGCAGAGGGTGCAGTACTTC.

Ten or more counts support this clonotype. The chain recombines TRBV28 with TRBJ2-2; D is unresolved. The CDR3 covers 14 residues. CDR1 MDHEN and CDR2 SYDVKM come from the germline V gene. Trimming took off 2 bases at V and 3 bases at J, with 7 bases between the two ends. CDR3 in amino acids: CASSLHIYTGELFF. DNA for the CDR3: TGTGCCAGCAGTTTACACATATACACCGGGGAGCTGTTTTTT.

This clonotype was picked up many times. The chain combines TRBV6-1 with TRBJ1-5; D perhaps matches TRBD1 (5 bases). This CDR3 is built from 16 residues. V was trimmed by 5 bases and J by 4 bases, leaving 18 bases between them. Germline lookup yields CDR1 MNHNS and CDR2 SASEGT. This CDR3 is CASSKVRGAANQPQHF. Here the CDR3 DNA reads TGTGCCAGCAGTAAAGTGCGAGGGGCGGCGAATCAGCCCCAGCATTTT.

The gene calls are TRBV9 and TRBJ2-7, with 11 positions matching TRBD2. This CDR3 has 17 amino acids. Germline V CDR1 and CDR2: SGDLS, YYNGEE. J gave up 4 bases and V 4 bases, and 13 bases lay outside the gene matches. CDR3 loop: CASSSSSGTSGNYEQYF. The DNA of the CDR3 is TGTGCCAGCAGCTCGTCGTCCGGGACTAGCGGTAATTACGAGCAGTACTTC.

This clonotype has a count of ten or more. This chain uses TRBV29-1 with TRBJ2-2; a possible D gene is TRBD2 (6 bases). The CDR3 totals 16 residues. With 5 bases removed from V and 2 bases from J, the gap between germline ends came to 18 bases. Germline V gives CDR1 SQVTM, CDR2 ANQGSEA. The CDR3: CSVRSRDSFNTGELFF. CDR3 sequence (DNA): TGCAGCGTTCGGTCTCGGGACTCCTTCAACACCGGGGAGCTGTTTTTT.

This chain joins TRBV5-6 and TRBJ2-7; no clear D. Germline V gene sequence: CDR1 SGHDT, CDR2 YYEEEE. The CDR3 has 14 residues. The V and J ends lost 2 bases and 2 bases respectively, with 11 bases between them. The CDR3 DNA follows: TGTGCCAGCAGCTTTATGAGGAGCACCTACGAGCAGTACTTC. Translation gives CASSFMRSTYEQYF. Using reference TRBV5-6 and TRBJ2-7 for the parts outside the CDR3, the full variable domain is DAGVTQSPTHLIKTRGQQVTLRCSPKSGHDTVSWYQQALGQGPQFIFQYYEEEERQRGNFPDRFSGHQFPNYSSELNVNALLLGDSALYLCASSFMRSTYEQYFGPGTRLTVT.

The table lists this clonotype with many counts. CDR3 bases: TGTGCCAGCAGACCCCCCCCGGGACAGGACGCCTACGAGCAGTACTTC. Amino acids: CASRPPPGQDAYEQYF. The chain is built from TRBV6-2 or TRBV6-3 and TRBJ2-7, with 8 bases that match TRBD1. The V segment lost 6 bases and the J segment 2 bases; nucleotides outside the gene matches: 12. This CDR3 is 16 amino acids long. From germline, CDR1 is MNHEY and CDR2 SVGEGT.

This clonotype showed up many times. The chain is built from TRBV2 and TRBJ2-5, with D possibly TRBD2 on 5 matching bases. Germline V gene lookup returns CDR1 SNHLY and CDR2 FYNNEI. This CDR3 has 15 amino acids. Trimming pared 2 bases from V and 3 bases from J, leaving 13 bases between. The CDR3 sequence: CASSEISSFKETQYF. The CDR3 coding sequence is TGTGCCAGCAGTGAAATTTCTAGCTTTAAAGAGACCCAGTACTTC. Supplemented by reference TRBV2 and TRBJ2-5, the full variable domain reads EPEVTQTPSHQVTQMGQEVILRCVPISNHLYFYWYRQILGQKVEFLVSFYNNEISEKSEIFDDQFSVERPDGSNFTLKIRSTKLEDSAMYFCASSEISSFKETQYFGPGTRLLVL.

This clonotype was counted ten times or more. CDR3 coding DNA: TGTGCCAGCATCCCACGGGACGGGGACGGCTCCTACGAGCAGTACTTC. This translates into CASIPRDGDGSYEQYF. V usage is TRBV5-5 and J usage is TRBJ2-7; D tentatively fits TRBD1 or TRBD2 (5 bases each). V dropped 6 bases and J dropped 0 bases, with 19 bases sitting between them. Germline V gene lookup returns CDR1 SGHKS and CDR2 YYEKEE (reference sequence). This CDR3 region has 16 residues.

This clonotype was picked up a small number of times. The junction does not match germline at one end; this may be a read error. The rearrangement joins TRBV15 to TRBJ1-5; 11 bases are shared with TRBD1. The CDR3 runs to 16 residues. Looked up from germline, CDR1 is LNHNV and CDR2 is YYDKDF (reference sequence). The CDR3 region has the DNA TGTACCACCAGCAGGACAGGGGGCGCGAGCAATCAGCCCCAGCATTTT. Its translation: CTTSRTGGASNQPQHF. The variable domain in full, completed from reference TRBV15 and TRBJ1-5, reads DAMVIQNPRYQVTQFGKPVTLSCSQTLNHNVMYWYQQKSSQAPKLLFHYYDKDFNNEADTPDNFQSRRPNTSFCFLDIRSPGLGDTAMYLCTTSRTGGASNQPQHFGDGTRLSIL.

This clonotype was detected ten times or more. The genes are TRBV2 and TRBJ2-7; D possibly uses TRBD1 or TRBD2 (6 bases each). From germline, CDR1 is SNHLY and CDR2 FYNNEI. Trimming pared 4 bases from V and 2 bases from J, leaving 12 bases between. The length of the CDR3 is 14 residues. The CDR3 nucleotides read TGTGCCAGCAGTGCCGGGGGCGGGACCTACGAGCAGTACTTC. Its translation is CASSAGGGTYEQYF.

This chain connects TRBV12-3 or TRBV12-4 to TRBJ2-1, with D possibly TRBD2 on 5 matching bases. The ends were cut back, 6 bases at V and 0 bases at J, with 12 bases in the middle. The CDR3 loop spans 15 amino acids. CDR3 amino acids: CASRPTGSSYNEQFF. The CDR3 DNA sequence: TGTGCCAGCAGACCTACTGGGAGCTCCTACAATGAGCAGTTCTTC.

V and J are TRBV5-1 and TRBJ2-7; weak D call: TRBD1 (6 bases). Germline values: CDR1 SGHRS, CDR2 YFSETQ. CDR3 size: 15 residues. The V end was cut by 4 bases, the J end by 4 bases, with 18 bases between. This CDR3 reads CASSAGRDTKYEQYF. CDR3 sequence (DNA): TGCGCCAGCAGCGCCGGCCGGGACACAAAATACGAGCAGTACTTC. Complete variable domain (other parts from reference TRBV5-1 and TRBJ2-7): KAGVTQTPRYLIKTRGQQVTLSCSPISGHRSVSWYQQTPGQGLQFLFEYFSETQRNKGNFPGRFSGRQFSNSRSEMNVSTLELGDSALYLCASSAGRDTKYEQYFGPGTRLTVT.

This clonotype was found a few times. The chain couples TRBV13 to TRBJ2-7, with D hard to call. V was clipped by 3 bases and J by 2 bases, with 17 bases between them. The CDR3 has 16 amino acids. Per the germline V gene, CDR1 is PRHDT and CDR2 is FYEKMQ (reference sequence). The CDR3 nucleotides read TGTGCCAGCAGCTTTGGATTCGAGACCCGAACCTACGAGCAGTACTTC. This gives the protein CASSFGFETRTYEQYF.